One sample yielded the 19 T cell receptor beta chains listed below, sequenced in a study of response to subunit inactivated influenza vaccine. TCRdb used MiXCR to reprocess the RT-PCR reads, holding one entry per CDR3 protein. The sample records over 750,000 distinct CDR3 sequences, less than 25% being singletons. This sample comprised PBMCs from blood, obtained around 5 days after vaccination. The receptors were gathered from a man aged 50 to 59 who received an inactivated influenza vaccine.

The chain carries TRBV5-1 and TRBJ2-5, with D possibly matching TRBD2 (6 bases). V lost 6 bases and J lost 4, with 13 bases in between. Germline-derived CDR1 and CDR2 are SGHRS and YFSETQ. The CDR3 is 13 amino acids. Here the CDR3 DNA reads TGCGCCAGCAACTTAGAGGGACTAGAGACCCAGTACTTC. This sequence encodes CASNLEGLETQYF.

This clonotype came up a few times. The V call is TRBV12-3 or TRBV12-4, the J call TRBJ1-4; no definite D call. Between the trimmed V and J ends, which lost 0 bases and 11 bases, there was a span of 10 bases. CDR3 length: 13 residues. DNA for the CDR3: TGTGCCAGCAGTTTAGCGTATGGGAAGAAACTGTTTTTT. This translates into CASSLAYGKKLFF.

The chain has TRBV11-1 and TRBJ2-5; D is unclear. V was pared by 3 bases and J by 5 bases, with 28 bases between. The CDR3 has 19 amino acids. Germline V CDR1 and CDR2: SGHAT, FQDESV (reference sequence). This chain's CDR3 is CASSFNPLGPLPTLETQYF. DNA of the CDR3: TGTGCCAGCAGCTTTAACCCTTTAGGTCCTCTTCCGACCCTTGAGACCCAGTACTTC.

This clonotype was seen more than once but under ten times. J is TRBJ2-5 and V is TRBV5-1; unclear D gene. Germline V lookup: CDR1 SGHRS, CDR2 YFSETQ. Trimming took off 4 bases at V and 3 bases at J, with 16 bases between the two ends. This CDR3 has 15 amino acids. CDR3 amino acids: CASSPERQDKETQYF. CDR3 in DNA: TGCGCCAGCAGCCCAGAGAGACAAGACAAAGAGACCCAGTACTTC.

V gene TRBV7-2 combines with J gene TRBJ2-4; D remains unclear. Germline CDR1 SGHTA, CDR2 FQGNSA. CDR3 length equals 14 residues. V was shortened by 5 bases and J by 0 bases, with 8 bases between the two germline ends. The CDR3 region is CASSRRLAKNIQYF. The DNA of the CDR3 is TGTGCCAGCAGCCGTAGACTAGCCAAAAACATTCAGTACTTC.

This chain connects TRBV7-8 to TRBJ1-2; the D is unclear. The CDR3 extends over 15 amino acids. V lost 0 bases, J lost 5 bases, and 13 bases lay in between. CDR1 and CDR2 from the germline V gene are SGHVS and FQNEAQ. The CDR3 DNA is TGTGCCAGCAGCTTAGCGCCCGGATACCCGTATGGCTACACCTTC. Protein product: CASSLAPGYPYGYTF. The whole variable domain, filled in from reference TRBV7-8 and TRBJ1-2, reads GAGVSQSPRYKVAKRGQDVALRCDPISGHVSLFWYQQALGQGPEFLTYFQNEAQLDKSGLPSDRFFAERPEGSVSTLKIQRTQQEDSAVYLCASSLAPGYPYGYTFGSGTRLTVV.

The chain employs TRBV4-2 and TRBJ2-3; no reliable D call. Germline lookup yields CDR1 LGHNA and CDR2 YNFKEQ. With 0 bases removed from V and 6 bases from J, the gap between germline ends came to 16 bases. This CDR3 is 16 amino acids long. The chain's CDR3 is CASSQDAPLVTDTQYF. The CDR3 nucleotides read TGTGCCAGCAGCCAAGATGCCCCCTTGGTAACGGATACGCAGTATTTT.

The chain links TRBV2 to TRBJ2-5; 10 nucleotides line up with TRBD2. Germline trimming cut 4 bases from V and 2 bases from J; bases unmatched to any gene: 1. Germline V gene data show CDR1 as SNHLY and CDR2 as FYNNEI. This CDR3 is built from 14 residues. CDR3: CASSATSGQETQYF. The CDR3 region has the DNA TGTGCCAGCAGTGCGACTAGCGGGCAAGAGACCCAGTACTTC.

This clonotype was observed a handful of times. The V and J genes are TRBV20-1 and TRBJ2-7; the match to TRBD1 covers 8 bases. Germline V gene data show CDR1 as DFQATT and CDR2 as SNEGSKA (reference sequence). The CDR3 totals 18 residues. Losses at the gene ends were 3 bases for V and 0 bases for J; bases not matched to a gene: 16. CDR3 sequence reads: CSASLRTGYSLNSYEQYF. The CDR3 DNA follows: TGCAGTGCTAGTCTTAGGACAGGGTATTCCCTGAACTCCTACGAGCAGTACTTC.

This chain links TRBV7-2 with TRBJ2-3, with D possibly TRBD1 on 6 matching bases. CDR1 and CDR2 from the germline V gene are SGHTA and FQGNSA. The CDR3 consists of 15 residues. The V gene lost 5 bases and the J gene lost 2 bases, with 14 bases spanning the gap. CDR3 sequence: CASSKQTGSTDTQYF. CDR3 DNA sequence: TGTGCCAGCAGCAAGCAGACAGGATCCACAGATACGCAGTATTTT.

This clonotype has only a few counts. The chain is built from TRBV27 and TRBJ1-6; 8 nucleotides match TRBD1. The V gene's germline CDR1 is MNHEY and CDR2 SMNVEV (reference sequence). With 4 bases clipped from V and 7 bases from J, the junction kept 12 bases outside the gene matches. CDR3 length: 17 amino acids. CDR3 region: CASSYYTRTGSNSPLHF. CDR3 coding DNA: TGTGCCAGCAGTTACTATACTCGGACAGGGTCCAATTCACCCCTCCACTTT.

The CDR3 DNA reads TGTGCCAGCAGCCAAGATAGACTAGCGGGCCCCCTCACAGATACGCAGTATTTT. Translation gives CASSQDRLAGPLTDTQYF. This chain connects TRBV4-2 to TRBJ2-3; 10 bases line up with TRBD2. The V gene end was trimmed by 0 bases and the J gene end by 2 bases; junction bases not matched to a gene: 8. The CDR3 is made up of 18 amino acids. Looked up from germline, CDR1 is LGHNA and CDR2 is YNFKEQ.

This clonotype was counted once. This sequence joins TRBV7-9 and TRBJ2-7; 8 bases line up with TRBD2. Trimming at V came to 3 bases and at J to 1 base, leaving 2 bases not matched to a gene. The CDR3 consists of 14 residues. CDR1 SEHNR and CDR2 FQNEAQ come from the germline V gene (reference sequence). The DNA for the CDR3 is TGTGCCAGCAGCTTTGAGCGGGGGTCCTACGAGCAGTACTTC. This sequence encodes CASSFERGSYEQYF. Together with reference TRBV7-9 and TRBJ2-7, the CDR3 gives the full variable domain: DTGVSQNPRHKITKRGQNVTFRCDPISEHNRLYWYRQTLGQGPEFLTYFQNEAQLEKSRLLSDRFSAERPKGSFSTLEIQRTEQGDSAMYLCASSFERGSYEQYFGPGTRLTVT.

The rearrangement uses TRBV14 and TRBJ2-1; 10 bases fit TRBD2. Germline trimming cut 1 base from V and 7 bases from J; bases unmatched to any gene: 7. This CDR3 spans 16 amino acids. The germline CDR1 and CDR2 sequences are SGHDN and FVKESK. CDR3 residues: CASSQVAGGARNEQFF. The CDR3 nucleotides read TGTGCCAGCAGCCAAGTAGCGGGGGGCGCAAGGAATGAGCAGTTCTTC. Supplemented by reference TRBV14 and TRBJ2-1, the full variable domain reads EAGVTQFPSHSVIEKGQTVTLRCDPISGHDNLYWYRRVMGKEIKFLLHFVKESKQDESGMPNNRFLAERTGGTYSTLKVQPAELEDSGVYFCASSQVAGGARNEQFFGPGTRLTVL.

This clonotype has just a few counts. The J gene is TRBJ2-1, the V gene TRBV9; D perhaps matches TRBD2 (6 bases). The CDR3 covers 16 residues. Germline-derived CDR1 and CDR2 are SGDLS and YYNGEE. The ends were cut back, 1 base at V and 3 bases at J, with 14 bases in the middle. CDR3 region: CASSVLSGGVYNEQFF. The CDR3 nucleotides are TGTGCCAGCAGCGTACTTAGCGGAGGGGTCTACAATGAGCAGTTCTTC. The variable domain in full, completed from reference TRBV9 and TRBJ2-1, reads DSGVTQTPKHLITATGQRVTLRCSPRSGDLSVYWYQQSLDQGLQFLIQYYNGEERAKGNILERFSAQQFPDLHSELNLSSLELGDSALYFCASSVLSGGVYNEQFFGPGTRLTVL.

This chain uses TRBV6-1 with TRBJ1-4, with 7 bases matching TRBD1. From germline, CDR1 is MNHNS and CDR2 SASEGT. The CDR3 length is 14 residues. V trimming: 8 bases; J trimming: 8 bases; junction bases outside the gene matches: 11. CDR3 amino acids: CASLSSGGEEKLFF. Written as DNA, the CDR3 is TGTGCCAGCCTCAGTTCAGGGGGAGAAGAAAAACTGTTTTTT.

This chain connects TRBV29-1 to TRBJ2-3; TRBD1 matches 9 bases. Germline CDR1 SQVTM, CDR2 ANQGSEA. V dropped 7 bases and J dropped 5; count of bases not matched to a gene: 4. The CDR3 covers 12 residues. The CDR3 DNA follows: TGCAGCGCGGGACAGGGAGTAGATACGCAGTATTTT. Translated: CSAGQGVDTQYF.

This clonotype was observed many times. The rearrangement links TRBV12-3 or TRBV12-4 to TRBJ2-7; D may be TRBD1 or TRBD2 (5 bases each). Trimming pared 3 bases from V and 9 bases from J, leaving 12 bases between. The CDR3 runs to 12 residues. CDR3 sequence (DNA): TGTGCCAGCAGTTTGAGGGGTGGCCGGCAGTACTTC. Its protein product is CASSLRGGRQYF.

This clonotype occurred a few times. This CDR3 reads CASRLAREQYF. The CDR3 DNA reads TGTGCCAGCAGACTAGCGCGAGAGCAGTACTTC. This chain joins TRBV2 and TRBJ2-7; 7 bases fit TRBD2. The germline CDR1 and CDR2 sequences are SNHLY and FYNNEI. With V trimmed by 6 bases and J by 7 bases, 3 bases remained unmatched. This CDR3 has 11 amino acids.